This T cell receptor (beta chain) derives from a study of blood T cells in healthy people across ages. Ten or more counts support this clonotype. Per germline, CDR1 ENHRY and CDR2 SYGVKD. CDR3 length equals 15 residues. V dropped 2 bases and J dropped 4 bases, with 14 bases sitting between them. The authors ran a second PCR of about 6 to 12 cycles using a sample-barcoded 5' primer and a J-beta primer mix. Researchers report that a template-switch adaptor with 12 random nucleotides tagged each cDNA molecule. TCRdb redid the calling of the 5' RACE reads with MiXCR, one entry per CDR3 protein. The table lists 1 million to 1.2 million distinct CDR3 sequences, more than 30% of them singletons, with over 10% in the top ten.

This sequence joins TRBV10-3 and TRBJ1-1, with a tentative D call TRBD1 (5 bases). Sequencing was performed on blood. This TCR was recovered from a young man in good health. The CDR3 protein is CAISEPGEAGTEAFF. DNA of the CDR3: TGTGCCATCAGTGAGCCGGGGGAGGCTGGCACTGAAGCTTTCTTT.